This TCR beta chain was documented in a study of siplizumab effects on memory and regulatory T cells. For this clone: The antigen remains unidentified.

Regarding the study as a whole: A naive or memory phenotype could not be assigned to roughly 75-96% of the proliferating CD4+ or CD8+ clones. The alloresponse seemed to draw substantially on naive T cells, which appeared more diverse than memory cells. Where siplizumab was present, mappable alloreactive CD4+ clones averaged roughly 72% Treg-derived, compared with around 27% in controls. To unstimulated subsets, only a minor fraction of alloreactive clones could be mapped.

Sequenced by immunoSEQ multiplex PCR; TCRdb stores in-frame clones only, minus some. The table has more than 85,000 clones, roughly 91% seen once. CDR3 size: 15 residues. V dropped 5 bases and J dropped 8 bases, with 19 bases sitting between them. Germline V lookup: CDR1 SGHTA, CDR2 FQGNSA. The V and J genes are TRBV7-2 and TRBJ2-1; D is possibly TRBD2 (5 bases). This TCR derives from a human donor in good health. Sample: CD4+ T cells sorted from blood. CDR3 residues: CASSPRGSSRHEQFF. For the CDR3, the DNA is TGTGCCAGCAGCCCCCGGGGTAGTAGTCGCCATGAGCAGTTCTTC.